This TCR beta chain was documented in a study of blood T cell repertoires in COVID-19 (TCRdb year 2020). With regard to the full study: Samples from collaborators originated in the United States, Italy and Spain and spanned both the acute and convalescent phases of COVID-19. Subjects who had been exposed to COVID-19, were actively infected with it, or had recovered from it provided the deeply sampled blood TCRbeta repertoires that made up the dataset. The prospective study material was composed of cDNA or gDNA derived from T cells, B-cell-depleted T cells, or PBMCs. Where available, HLA class I and class II types were obtained from metadata supplied by the sample provider rather than from assay-based typing. Nearly every sample came with metadata listing a de-identified subject ID, COVID-19 status, age in years and sex. The samples were drawn from two sources: the first 160 participants of the ongoing ImmuneRACE study, and 1,254 subjects contributed by 6 global collaborators. A freely available public database, intended as a resource for researchers studying the immune response to SARS-CoV-2, is where the repertoires were released. Overall study outcomes, separate from this receptor: The amount of clinical and demographic metadata varied by source and participant and was provided uncurated.

From cysteine to phenylalanine, the CDR3 is 14 amino acids long. The kept DNA is CDR3 alone, 42 bases in frame from the first base. At the junction V is shortened by 4 bases and J by 5 bases; bases outside the gene matches: 3. As encoded in the germline V gene, CDR1 is SGHTA while CDR2 is FQGNSA. A remark on this clone: Its antigen has not been determined. Qualities for individual bases were not recorded, and no much larger clone is one base off.

TCRbeta CDR3 regions were amplified from genomic DNA by means of the immunoSEQ Assay, a bias-controlled multiplex PCR. Under the source paper's analysis protocol: Within the assay, amplification of reference gene primers was used to estimate how many nucleated cells each sample contained. To quantify the absolute abundance of each unique TCRbeta CDR3 rearrangement, sequence reads were collapsed and filtered. Productive Simpson clonality was computed per sample as the square root of Simpson's diversity index over productive rearrangements. Imported from immuneACCESS, the table was reduced by TCRdb to in-frame sequences with V and J called. These copies leave out some clones; in studies compared against another copy, an unresolved V gene accounts for under half, and the cause of the remainder is not known. The V and J calls and clone size were taken over from that table, and D and trimming were inferred from the DNA. The sample table records under 95,000 clones; over 75% of these occur just once. Of the sample, approximately 12% falls within the top ten clones.

Collaborating institutions collected whole blood in K2EDTA tubes following their own protocols. For TCRbeta analysis, collaborators shipped samples as frozen whole blood, isolated PBMCs, or DNA extracted from either of those sample types. The V and J segments used are TRBV7-2 and TRBJ1-2; 11 bases in the junction line up with TRBD1. The specimen sequenced was peripheral blood. The sequence came from a man in his fifties or sixties with acute or convalescent COVID-19. The nucleotide sequence reads as follows: TGTGCCAGCAGCTCGGACAGGGGGCTGTATGGCTACACCTTC. It codes for CASSSDRGLYGYTF.